The rows below give T cell receptor beta chains drawn from one sample of a study of human T cells and chemical hapten exposure. MiXCR, applied by TCRdb to the RACE reads, yields one record per CDR3 protein. The sample contains about 80,000 distinct CDR3 sequences, more than 8.5% of which appear only once. Sequenced here: whole blood, sampled in connection with sensitization to the hapten diphenylcyclopropenone (DPC). The receptor source for this set is a woman in her 30s with alopecia areata. Some clones in this sample may be carry-over from other donors' samples. Both conserved end residues are part of each CDR3. Fields, in order: J gene, D gene, clone size, V gene, CDR3 protein, CDR3 DNA. D genes are given only for firm matches. Part of the rows lack a size; the others show once, few, many or a class for expanded clones.

J gene: TRBJ1-2; D gene: TRBD1; clone size: NA; V gene: TRBV19; CDR3 protein: CASTRTGLNYGYTF; CDR3 DNA: TGTGCCAGTACCCGGACAGGGCTTAACTATGGCTACACCTTC
J gene: TRBJ1-6; D gene: NA; clone size: few; V gene: TRBV30; CDR3 protein: CAWSVLTGSSSPLHF; CDR3 DNA: TGTGCCTGGAGTGTACTGACAGGCTCCAGTTCACCCCTCCACTTT
J gene: TRBJ1-2; D gene: NA; clone size: many; V gene: TRBV2; CDR3 protein: CASTEGSSGYTF; CDR3 DNA: TGTGCCAGCACCGAAGGGTCTAGTGGCTACACCTTC
J gene: TRBJ1-3; D gene: TRBD1; clone size: NA; V gene: TRBV2; CDR3 protein: CASSGTGVASSGNTIYF; CDR3 DNA: TGTGCCAGCAGTGGGACAGGGGTGGCCTCCTCTGGAAACACCATATATTTT
J gene: TRBJ1-1; D gene: NA; clone size: many; V gene: TRBV30; CDR3 protein: CAWSVRNTEAFF; CDR3 DNA: TGTGCCTGGAGTGTAAGGAACACTGAAGCTTTCTTT
J gene: TRBJ2-3; D gene: NA; clone size: few; V gene: TRBV29-1; CDR3 protein: CSVYRGARGDTQYF; CDR3 DNA: TGCAGCGTATACAGAGGGGCCCGAGGAGATACGCAGTATTTT
J gene: TRBJ1-5; D gene: NA; clone size: many; V gene: TRBV10-3; CDR3 protein: CAITQGRGQPQHF; CDR3 DNA: TGTGCCATCACCCAGGGCCGGGGTCAGCCCCAGCATTTT
J gene: TRBJ2-2; D gene: NA; clone size: many; V gene: TRBV7-7; CDR3 protein: CASSLSEITGELFF; CDR3 DNA: TGTGCTAGCAGCTTGAGTGAGATCACCGGGGAGCTGTTTTTT
J gene: TRBJ2-1; D gene: NA; clone size: NA; V gene: TRBV29-1; CDR3 protein: CSVGQSEQFF; CDR3 DNA: TGCAGCGTTGGCCAGAGTGAGCAGTTCTTC
J gene: TRBJ1-3; D gene: NA; clone size: NA; V gene: TRBV7-2; CDR3 protein: CASSPTCGNTIYF; CDR3 DNA: TGTGCCAGCAGCCCCACGTGCGGAAACACCATATATTTT
J gene: TRBJ1-1; D gene: NA; clone size: many; V gene: TRBV2; CDR3 protein: CASSPGPRGGTEAFF; CDR3 DNA: TGTGCCAGCAGCCCGGGACCCCGTGGAGGCACTGAAGCTTTCTTT
J gene: TRBJ1-6; D gene: TRBD1; clone size: many; V gene: TRBV6-5; CDR3 protein: CASSYSSGQGINSPLHF; CDR3 DNA: TGTGCCAGCAGTTACTCCTCCGGACAGGGGATTAATTCACCCCTCCACTTT
J gene: TRBJ1-1; D gene: NA; clone size: NA; V gene: TRBV9; CDR3 protein: CASNPVRRVGYLNTEAFF; CDR3 DNA: TGTGCCAGCAATCCGGTTAGGAGGGTGGGTTATTTGAACACTGAAGCTTTCTTT
J gene: TRBJ2-3; D gene: NA; clone size: few; V gene: TRBV2; CDR3 protein: CASSGTEKAPRSTDTQYF; CDR3 DNA: TGTGCCAGCAGTGGAACTGAGAAGGCCCCCCGAAGCACAGATACGCAGTATTTT
J gene: TRBJ1-5; D gene: TRBD1; clone size: NA; V gene: TRBV12-3/TRBV12-4; CDR3 protein: CASSPQGQPQHF; CDR3 DNA: TGTGCCAGCAGCCCACAGGGGCAGCCCCAGCATTTT
J gene: TRBJ2-1; D gene: NA; clone size: few; V gene: TRBV6-6; CDR3 protein: CASSSLQAYNEQFF; CDR3 DNA: TGTGCCAGCAGTTCACTCCAGGCTTACAATGAGCAGTTCTTC
J gene: TRBJ2-1; D gene: TRBD2; clone size: NA; V gene: TRBV29-1; CDR3 protein: CSVESAGVYNEQFF; CDR3 DNA: TGCAGCGTTGAATCCGCGGGAGTCTACAATGAGCAGTTCTTC
J gene: TRBJ1-2; D gene: NA; clone size: NA; V gene: TRBV7-2; CDR3 protein: CASSLALHGYTF; CDR3 DNA: TGTGCCAGCAGCTTAGCCTTACATGGCTACACCTTC
J gene: TRBJ1-1; D gene: NA; clone size: few; V gene: TRBV30; CDR3 protein: CAWSVAVNTEAFF; CDR3 DNA: TGTGCCTGGAGTGTGGCGGTGAACACTGAAGCTTTCTTT
J gene: TRBJ2-1; D gene: NA; clone size: NA; V gene: TRBV4-3; CDR3 protein: CASSQVLTNEQFF; CDR3 DNA: TGCGCCAGCAGCCAAGTACTAACCAATGAGCAGTTCTTC
J gene: TRBJ2-1; D gene: NA; clone size: many; V gene: TRBV7-7; CDR3 protein: CASSEATWGNEQFF; CDR3 DNA: TGTGCTAGCAGCGAAGCAACATGGGGAAATGAGCAGTTCTTC
J gene: TRBJ2-5; D gene: NA; clone size: many; V gene: TRBV20-1; CDR3 protein: CSASLETQYF; CDR3 DNA: TGCAGTGCTAGTCTGGAGACCCAGTACTTC
J gene: TRBJ2-3; D gene: NA; clone size: many; V gene: TRBV7-2; CDR3 protein: CASSLATHTDTQYF; CDR3 DNA: TGTGCCAGCAGCTTAGCCACACACACAGATACGCAGTATTTT
J gene: TRBJ2-3; D gene: TRBD2; clone size: NA; V gene: TRBV7-9; CDR3 protein: CASSPSGGSGINTQYF; CDR3 DNA: TGTGCCAGCAGCCCATCTGGCGGTAGCGGGATTAATACGCAGTATTTT
J gene: TRBJ2-2; D gene: NA; clone size: many; V gene: TRBV4-3; CDR3 protein: CASSQDMGTTGELFF; CDR3 DNA: TGCGCCAGCAGCCAAGATATGGGGACTACCGGGGAGCTGTTTTTT
J gene: TRBJ2-7; D gene: NA; clone size: many; V gene: TRBV5-6; CDR3 protein: CASTSSLGRIDYEQYF; CDR3 DNA: TGTGCCAGCACCTCCTCTTTGGGACGAATAGACTACGAGCAGTACTTC
J gene: TRBJ2-6; D gene: NA; clone size: NA; V gene: TRBV28; CDR3 protein: CASSLYSGANVLTF; CDR3 DNA: TGTGCCAGCAGTTTATACTCTGGGGCCAACGTCCTGACTTTC
J gene: TRBJ2-3; D gene: NA; clone size: few; V gene: TRBV15; CDR3 protein: CATSGGPSPDTQYF; CDR3 DNA: TGTGCCACCAGCGGGGGGCCCTCCCCAGATACGCAGTATTTT
J gene: TRBJ1-4; D gene: NA; clone size: many; V gene: TRBV4-2; CDR3 protein: CASSQDGFGRDEKLFF; CDR3 DNA: TGTGCCAGCAGCCAAGATGGGTTCGGCAGGGATGAAAAACTGTTTTTT
J gene: TRBJ2-7; D gene: NA; clone size: NA; V gene: TRBV20-1; CDR3 protein: CSARDPAGTPEQYF; CDR3 DNA: TGCAGTGCTAGAGACCCCGCGGGGACGCCCGAGCAGTACTTC
J gene: TRBJ2-5; D gene: NA; clone size: many; V gene: TRBV7-9; CDR3 protein: CASSTATGGETQYF; CDR3 DNA: TGTGCCAGCAGCACCGCCACAGGAGGAGAGACCCAGTACTTC
J gene: TRBJ2-5; D gene: TRBD2; clone size: many; V gene: TRBV7-9; CDR3 protein: CASSLKAGAPQETQYF; CDR3 DNA: TGTGCCAGCAGCTTAAAAGCGGGAGCGCCACAAGAGACCCAGTACTTC
J gene: TRBJ2-1; D gene: TRBD2; clone size: many; V gene: TRBV2; CDR3 protein: CASRRGEAGEQFF; CDR3 DNA: TGTGCCAGCAGGCGGGGGGAGGCCGGTGAGCAGTTCTTC
J gene: TRBJ1-2; D gene: NA; clone size: few; V gene: TRBV5-5; CDR3 protein: CASSFQSNYGYTF; CDR3 DNA: TGTGCCAGCAGCTTCCAGTCGAACTATGGCTACACCTTC
J gene: TRBJ2-7; D gene: NA; clone size: NA; V gene: TRBV18; CDR3 protein: CASSAGHSYEQYF; CDR3 DNA: TGTGCCAGCTCGGCCGGGCACTCCTACGAGCAGTACTTC
J gene: TRBJ2-7; D gene: TRBD2; clone size: many; V gene: TRBV28; CDR3 protein: CASRASGRGYEQYF; CDR3 DNA: TGTGCCAGCAGAGCTAGCGGGAGAGGATACGAGCAGTACTTC
J gene: TRBJ2-3; D gene: TRBD1; clone size: many; V gene: TRBV6-5; CDR3 protein: CASSPDRGLADTQYF; CDR3 DNA: TGTGCCAGCAGTCCGGACAGGGGGCTGGCAGATACGCAGTATTTT
J gene: TRBJ2-1; D gene: TRBD2; clone size: many; V gene: TRBV5-6; CDR3 protein: CASSLLAGGVTYNEQFF; CDR3 DNA: TGTGCCAGCAGCTTGCTAGCGGGGGGCGTTACCTACAATGAGCAGTTCTTC
J gene: TRBJ2-1; D gene: NA; clone size: many; V gene: TRBV7-2; CDR3 protein: CASSFEGNEQFF; CDR3 DNA: TGTGCCAGCAGCTTCGAGGGCAATGAGCAGTTCTTC